Shown below are 20 T cell receptor beta chains from a single sample sequenced in a study of blood T cell repertoires in COVID-19. Repertoires were generated with immunoSEQ multiplex PCR, while TCRdb's copy carries only in-frame clones and drops some. The sample consists of under 100,000 clones, over 80% of them appearing once. Sequencing was done on a sample of peripheral blood. These receptors were obtained from a woman aged 70-85 years with active or convalescent COVID-19.

V gene TRBV6-5 combines with J gene TRBJ2-5; 9 bases agree with TRBD2. CDR1 and CDR2 (germline): MNHEY, SVGAGI. This CDR3 comprises 16 residues. The V segment lost 2 bases and the J segment 1 base; nucleotides outside the gene matches: 5. The CDR3 DNA is TGTGCCAGCAGTTACGGGCGGGGGGGATCCCAAGAGACCCAGTACTTC. The encoded protein is CASSYGRGGSQETQYF.

This rearrangement joins TRBV10-1 to TRBJ2-7, with 8 bases aligning to TRBD2. This CDR3 has 13 amino acids. V lost 6 bases to trimming and J lost 6 bases; unmatched junction nucleotides: 7. The V gene's germline CDR1 is WNHNN and CDR2 SYGVQD (reference sequence). The CDR3 sequence: CASRVAGSGEQYF. The CDR3, as DNA: TGCGCCAGCAGGGTAGCGGGATCGGGCGAGCAGTACTTC.

J is TRBJ1-2 and V is TRBV25-1, with 8 bases lining up with TRBD1. Per the germline V gene, CDR1 is MGHDK and CDR2 is SYGVNS. The V gene end was trimmed by 4 bases and the J gene end by 2 bases; junction bases not matched to a gene: 0. The length of the CDR3 is 13 residues. CDR3 sequence (DNA): TGTGCCAGCAGTGGGACAGGGAACTATGGCTACACCTTC. Protein product: CASSGTGNYGYTF.

The gene calls are TRBV24-1 and TRBJ2-3; D may be TRBD2 (5 bases). The V and J ends lost 6 bases and 8 bases respectively, with 26 bases between them. Looked up from germline, CDR1 is KGHDR and CDR2 is SFDVKD. The CDR3 is 17 amino acids. CDR3 bases: TGTGCCACCAGTCCCCACTTCACTAGTTCCACCGGCGGTACGCAGTATTTT. Its translation is CATSPHFTSSTGGTQYF.

This clone was seen more than once but under ten times. The rearrangement links TRBV28 to TRBJ2-7; perhaps TRBD2 as D (5 bases). V gave up 5 bases and J gave up 4 bases, with 15 bases separating them. Germline loops: CDR1 MDHEN, CDR2 SYDVKM. CDR3 size: 14 residues. This CDR3 reads CASSPPAGRYEQYF. CDR3 sequence (DNA): TGTGCCAGCAGTCCCCCGGCGGGCCGATACGAGCAGTACTTC.

In this sample, this clone turned up a few times. V and J are TRBV27 and TRBJ2-2, with 15 bases aligning to TRBD2. This CDR3 is 19 amino acids long. The germline gives CDR1 MNHEY, CDR2 SMNVEV (reference sequence). The V segment lost 5 bases and the J segment 0 bases; nucleotides outside the gene matches: 7. The CDR3: CASSASGLAGGSNTGELFF. DNA for the CDR3: TGTGCCAGCAGTGCGTCGGGACTAGCGGGGGGTTCGAACACCGGGGAGCTGTTTTTT.

This clone was observed a few times. The chain couples TRBV29-1 to TRBJ2-3, with TRBD2 matching 8 bases. This CDR3 has 12 amino acids. The V segment lost 7 bases and the J segment 7 bases; nucleotides outside the gene matches: 7. From germline, CDR1 is SQVTM and CDR2 ANQGSEA. The CDR3 loop reads CSAGLGANTQYF. In nucleotides, the CDR3 is TGCAGCGCGGGACTAGGTGCGAATACGCAGTATTTT.

V and J are TRBV7-8 and TRBJ2-6; D is unresolved. The V end lost 1 base, the J end lost 0 bases, and 7 bases lay between the germline ends. The CDR3 has 16 residues. Germline loops: CDR1 SGHVS, CDR2 FQNEAQ. CDR3 sequence: CASSLGLLSGANVLTF. Here the CDR3 DNA reads TGTGCCAGCAGCTTAGGACTCCTCTCTGGGGCCAACGTCCTGACTTTC. Using reference TRBV7-8 and TRBJ2-6 for the parts outside the CDR3, the full variable domain is GAGVSQSPRYKVAKRGQDVALRCDPISGHVSLFWYQQALGQGPEFLTYFQNEAQLDKSGLPSDRFFAERPEGSVSTLKIQRTQQEDSAVYLCASSLGLLSGANVLTFGAGSRLTVL.

This chain links TRBV28 with TRBJ1-2; 9 bases map to TRBD1. This CDR3 has 15 residues. V shed 2 bases and J 7 bases; nucleotides not matched to a gene: 8. Germline V lookup: CDR1 MDHEN, CDR2 SYDVKM. CDR3 bases: TGTGCCAGCAGTTTAAATTTTTACAGGGGGCTTGGCTACACCTTC. Translated, it gives CASSLNFYRGLGYTF.

CDR3 nucleotide sequence: TGTGCCAGCAGCTTGGATGGCCTGTCTCGGGAGCTGTTTTTT. It codes for CASSLDGLSRELFF. V and J are TRBV5-4 and TRBJ2-2; D unresolved. Between the trimmed V and J ends, which lost 0 bases and 9 bases, there was a span of 12 bases. The CDR3 sequence is 14 residues long. Germline V gene lookup returns CDR1 SGHNT and CDR2 YYREEE (reference sequence).

This chain uses TRBV9 with TRBJ1-6, with D possibly TRBD1 on 6 matching bases. The germline CDR1 and CDR2 sequences are SGDLS and YYNGEE. Trimming pared 7 bases from V and 6 bases from J, leaving 17 bases between. The CDR3 extends over 15 amino acids. Written as DNA, the CDR3 is TGTGCCAGCTCGACAGGTCAAGGGGGTAATTCACCCCTCCACTTT. The encoded protein is CASSTGQGGNSPLHF.

The chain joins TRBV20-1 to TRBJ1-2; 7 bases map to TRBD1. V lost 3 bases to trimming and J lost 6 bases; unmatched junction nucleotides: 7. The CDR3 is 13 residues long. From germline, CDR1 is DFQATT and CDR2 SNEGSKA (reference sequence). CDR3 bases: TGCAGTGCTAGTTTACAGGGGAACAATGGCTACACCTTC. It translates to CSASLQGNNGYTF.

V is TRBV5-4 and J is TRBJ1-3; D is unclear. Germline CDR1 SGHNT, CDR2 YYREEE (reference sequence). The ends were cut back, 2 bases at V and 0 bases at J, with 12 bases in the middle. The CDR3 length is 16 residues. The CDR3: CASSFGMEFSGNTIYF. CDR3 DNA sequence: TGTGCCAGCAGCTTCGGGATGGAATTCTCTGGAAACACCATATATTTT. The full variable domain, in which reference TRBV5-4 and TRBJ1-3 provide the parts outside the CDR3, is ETGVTQSPTHLIKTRGQQVTLRCSSQSGHNTVSWYQQALGQGPQFIFQYYREEENGRGNFPPRFSGLQFPNYSSELNVNALELDDSALYLCASSFGMEFSGNTIYFGEGSWLTVV.

This clone was recorded only once. The genes are TRBV14 and TRBJ2-3, with D tentatively TRBD1 (5 bases). The V end lost 4 bases, the J end lost 4 bases, and 15 bases lay between the germline ends. Germline CDR1 SGHDN, CDR2 FVKESK. The CDR3 has 15 amino acids. CDR3 DNA sequence: TGTGCCAGCAGCCCACTGGCAGGGCAAGCAGATACGCAGTATTTT. Its protein product is CASSPLAGQADTQYF.

This rearrangement joins TRBV15 to TRBJ2-5; 9 bases map to TRBD1. Trimming removed 1 base from V and 2 bases from J; junction bases left unmatched: 2. Per germline, CDR1 LNHNV and CDR2 YYDKDF (reference sequence). The CDR3 is 15 residues long. The chain's CDR3 is CATSRGTGEQETQYF. DNA of the CDR3: TGTGCCACCAGCAGAGGGACAGGGGAGCAAGAGACCCAGTACTTC.

The chain carries TRBV18 and TRBJ2-7, with TRBD1 matching 8 bases. Germline-derived CDR1 and CDR2 are KGHSH and LQKENI. The CDR3 has 16 amino acids. Unmatched junction bases numbered 13, after V lost 3 bases and J lost 6 bases. CDR3 region: CASSPVGTGPLAEQYF. The CDR3, as DNA: TGTGCCAGCTCACCGGTGGGGACAGGTCCCCTCGCCGAGCAGTACTTC.

The chain couples TRBV12-5 to TRBJ1-5; D ambiguous. The germline V gene encodes CDR1 LGHNT and CDR2 FRNRAP. The V end lost 4 bases, the J end lost 3 bases, and 4 bases lay between the germline ends. The CDR3 contains 12 residues. CDR3 residues: CASGSLNQPQHF. The CDR3, as DNA: TGTGCTAGTGGTTCACTCAATCAGCCCCAGCATTTT.

The chain employs TRBV7-9 and TRBJ2-5; TRBD2 matches 9 bases. Germline values: CDR1 SEHNR, CDR2 FQNEAQ (reference sequence). This CDR3 region has 18 residues. J gave up 2 bases and V 1 base, and 11 bases lay outside the gene matches. In DNA form, the CDR3 reads TGTGCCAGCAGCTTAGGAGATTTGCGGGAGGGGACGCAAGAGACCCAGTACTTC. The encoded protein is CASSLGDLREGTQETQYF.

The chain uses TRBV5-1 and TRBJ1-2, with 9 bases aligning to TRBD1. V dropped 0 bases and J dropped 4; count of bases not matched to a gene: 1. Germline values: CDR1 SGHRS, CDR2 YFSETQ. This CDR3 spans 14 amino acids. CDR3 residues: CASSLATGGYGYTF. The DNA of the CDR3 is TGCGCCAGCAGCTTGGCGACAGGGGGCTATGGCTACACCTTC.

V gene TRBV6-5 combines with J gene TRBJ2-2, with 11 bases aligning to TRBD1. The germline CDR1 and CDR2 sequences are MNHEY and SVGAGI. Trimming cost V 2 bases and J 5 bases; bases outside gene matches: 1. The CDR3 loop spans 15 amino acids. CDR3: CASSYGTGGTGELFF. The DNA for the CDR3 is TGTGCCAGCAGTTACGGGACAGGGGGAACCGGGGAGCTGTTTTTT.